The TCR beta chain under discussion was sequenced for a study of T-cell memory formation after mild COVID-19. Overall study findings and caveats: Researchers report contracting CD4+ clones mostly in CM and EM, with CD8+ clones in EMRA.

V lost 6 bases to trimming and J lost 2 bases, with 12 bases between them. The CDR3 consists of 13 residues. Germline CDR1 is DFQATT and CDR2 is SNEGSKA (reference sequence). As regards this clonotype: Its specificity is unknown.

TCRdb independently ran MiXCR on the 5' RACE reads; one entry per CDR3 protein. The sample has hundreds of thousands of distinct CDR3 sequences, more than 15% seen once. The gene calls are TRBV20-1 and TRBJ2-3; D perhaps matches TRBD2 (5 bases). Sequencing input: PBMCs or a T cell subset sorted from them (not recorded which). The sequence was obtained from a man aged 18 to 30 who had mild COVID-19 (a few samples of this study predate the infection). Cell type and time point are not known. The DNA for the CDR3 is TGCAGTGCGGACTTACCCCTCACAGATACGCAGTATTTT. This translates into CSADLPLTDTQYF.